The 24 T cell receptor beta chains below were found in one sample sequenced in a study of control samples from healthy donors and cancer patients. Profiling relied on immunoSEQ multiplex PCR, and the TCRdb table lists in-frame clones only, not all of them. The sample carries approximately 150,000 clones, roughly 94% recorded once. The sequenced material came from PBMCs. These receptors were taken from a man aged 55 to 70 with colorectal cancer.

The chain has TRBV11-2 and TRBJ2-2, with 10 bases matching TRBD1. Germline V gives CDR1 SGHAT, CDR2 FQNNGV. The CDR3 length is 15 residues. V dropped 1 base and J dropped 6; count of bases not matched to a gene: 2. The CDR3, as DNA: TGTGCCAGCAGCTTAGTGGGGACAGGGGCCGGGGAGCTGTTTTTT. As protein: CASSLVGTGAGELFF. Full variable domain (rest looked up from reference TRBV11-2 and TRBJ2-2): EAGVAQSPRYKIIEKRQSVAFWCNPISGHATLYWYQQILGQGPKLLIQFQNNGVVDDSQLPKDRFSAERLKGVDSTLKIQPAKLEDSAVYLCASSLVGTGAGELFFGEGSRLTVL.

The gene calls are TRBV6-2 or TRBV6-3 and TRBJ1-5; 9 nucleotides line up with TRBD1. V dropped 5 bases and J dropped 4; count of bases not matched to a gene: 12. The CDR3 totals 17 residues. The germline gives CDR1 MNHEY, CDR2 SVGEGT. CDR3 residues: CASSASIGQGRNQPQHF. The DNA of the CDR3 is TGTGCCAGCAGTGCCTCTATCGGACAGGGGCGTAATCAGCCCCAGCATTTT.

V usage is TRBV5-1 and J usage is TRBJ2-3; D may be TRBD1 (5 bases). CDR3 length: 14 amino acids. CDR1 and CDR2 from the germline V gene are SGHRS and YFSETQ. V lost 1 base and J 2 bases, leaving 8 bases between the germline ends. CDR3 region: CASSLQGLTDTQYF. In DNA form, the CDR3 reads TGCGCCAGCAGCTTGCAGGGTCTCACAGATACGCAGTATTTT.

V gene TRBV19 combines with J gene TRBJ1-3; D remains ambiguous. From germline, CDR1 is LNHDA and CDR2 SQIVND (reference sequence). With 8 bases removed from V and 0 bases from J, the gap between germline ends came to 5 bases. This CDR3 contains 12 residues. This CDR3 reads CASGASGNTIYF. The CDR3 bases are TGTGCCAGTGGCGCCTCTGGAAACACCATATATTTT. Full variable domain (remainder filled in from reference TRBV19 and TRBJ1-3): DGGITQSPKYLFRKEGQNVTLSCEQNLNHDAMYWYRQDPGQGLRLIYYSQIVNDFQKGDIAEGYSVSREKKESFPLTVTSAQKNPTAFYLCASGASGNTIYFGEGSWLTVV.

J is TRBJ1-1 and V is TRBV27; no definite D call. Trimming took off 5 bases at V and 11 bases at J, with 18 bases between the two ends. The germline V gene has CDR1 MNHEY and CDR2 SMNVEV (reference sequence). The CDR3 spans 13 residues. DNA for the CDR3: TGTGCCAGCAGTCTCGCCCGAGGGCGGTGGGCTTTCTTT. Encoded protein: CASSLARGRWAFF.

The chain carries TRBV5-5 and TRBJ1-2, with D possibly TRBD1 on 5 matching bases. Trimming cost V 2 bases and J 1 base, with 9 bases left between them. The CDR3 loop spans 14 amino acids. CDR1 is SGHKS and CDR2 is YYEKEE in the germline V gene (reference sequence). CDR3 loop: CASSLGVVNYGYTF. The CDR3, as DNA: TGTGCCAGCAGCTTAGGGGTTGTTAACTATGGCTACACCTTC.

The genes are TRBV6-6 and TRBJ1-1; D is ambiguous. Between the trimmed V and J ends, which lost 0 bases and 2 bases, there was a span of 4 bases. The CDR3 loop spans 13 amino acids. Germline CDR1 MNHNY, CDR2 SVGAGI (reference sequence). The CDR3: CASSYSTNTEAFF. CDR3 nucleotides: TGTGCCAGCAGTTACTCGACAAACACTGAAGCTTTCTTT.

The CDR3 sequence: CASSQYSGEYNEQFF. The CDR3 DNA is TGTGCCAGCAGCCAATACAGCGGGGAGTACAATGAGCAGTTCTTC. V usage is TRBV4-2 and J usage is TRBJ2-1; 7 nucleotides align to TRBD2. This CDR3 has 15 residues. The germline CDR1 and CDR2 sequences are LGHNA and YNFKEQ. Losses at the gene ends were 2 bases for V and 4 bases for J; bases not matched to a gene: 5.

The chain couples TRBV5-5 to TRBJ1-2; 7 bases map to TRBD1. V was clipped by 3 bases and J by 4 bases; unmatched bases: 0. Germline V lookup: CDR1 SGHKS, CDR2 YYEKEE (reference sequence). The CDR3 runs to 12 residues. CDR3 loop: CASSWTGYGYTF. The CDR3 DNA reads TGTGCCAGCAGCTGGACAGGCTATGGCTACACCTTC.

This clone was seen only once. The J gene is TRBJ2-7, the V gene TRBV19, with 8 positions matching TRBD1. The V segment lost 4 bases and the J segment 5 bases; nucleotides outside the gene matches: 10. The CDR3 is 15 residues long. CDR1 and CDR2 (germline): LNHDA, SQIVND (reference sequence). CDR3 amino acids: CASSSRDRGFDEQYF. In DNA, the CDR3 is TGTGCCAGTAGTAGTCGAGACAGGGGTTTTGACGAGCAGTACTTC.

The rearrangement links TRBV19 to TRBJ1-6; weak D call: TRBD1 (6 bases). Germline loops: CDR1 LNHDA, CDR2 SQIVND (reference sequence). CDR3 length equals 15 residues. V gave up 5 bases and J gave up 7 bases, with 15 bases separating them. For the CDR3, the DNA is TGTGCCAGTAGTGCCCAGGGGACAAAGAATTCACCCCTCCACTTT. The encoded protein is CASSAQGTKNSPLHF.

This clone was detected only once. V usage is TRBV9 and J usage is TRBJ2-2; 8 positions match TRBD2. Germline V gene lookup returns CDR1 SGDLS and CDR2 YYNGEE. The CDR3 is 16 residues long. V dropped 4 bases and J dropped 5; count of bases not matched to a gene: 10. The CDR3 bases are TGTGCCAGCAGCCACTTCGGGAGGGTAGAAACCGGGGAGCTGTTTTTT. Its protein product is CASSHFGRVETGELFF.

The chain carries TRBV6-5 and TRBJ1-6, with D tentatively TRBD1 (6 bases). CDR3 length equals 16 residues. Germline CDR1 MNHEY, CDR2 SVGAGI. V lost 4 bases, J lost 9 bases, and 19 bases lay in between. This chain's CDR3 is CASSFDGTTTGSPLHF. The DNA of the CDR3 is TGTGCCAGCAGTTTCGACGGGACAACGACCGGTTCACCCCTCCACTTT.

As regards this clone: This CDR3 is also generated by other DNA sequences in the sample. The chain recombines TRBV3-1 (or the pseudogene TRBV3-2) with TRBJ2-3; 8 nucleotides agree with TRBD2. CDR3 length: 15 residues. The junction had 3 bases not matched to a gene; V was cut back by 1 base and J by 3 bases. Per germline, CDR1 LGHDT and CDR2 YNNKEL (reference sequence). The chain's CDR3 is CASSQVAGGTDTQYF. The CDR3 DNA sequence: TGTGCCAGCAGCCAAGTTGCGGGGGGAACAGATACGCAGTATTTT.

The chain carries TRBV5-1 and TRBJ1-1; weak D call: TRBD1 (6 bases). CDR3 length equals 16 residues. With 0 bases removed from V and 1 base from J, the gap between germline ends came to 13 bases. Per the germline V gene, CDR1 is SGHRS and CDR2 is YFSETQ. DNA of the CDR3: TGCGCCAGCAGCTTGGGAGCCGGGACACCGAACACTGAAGCTTTCTTT. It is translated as CASSLGAGTPNTEAFF. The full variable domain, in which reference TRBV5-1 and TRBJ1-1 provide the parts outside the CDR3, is KAGVTQTPRYLIKTRGQQVTLSCSPISGHRSVSWYQQTPGQGLQFLFEYFSETQRNKGNFPGRFSGRQFSNSRSEMNVSTLELGDSALYLCASSLGAGTPNTEAFFGQGTRLTVV.

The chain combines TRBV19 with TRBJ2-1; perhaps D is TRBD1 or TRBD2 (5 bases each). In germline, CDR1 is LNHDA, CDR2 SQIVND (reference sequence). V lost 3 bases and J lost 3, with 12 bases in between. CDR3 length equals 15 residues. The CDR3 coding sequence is TGTGCCAGTAGTATCAGTGGGGGAAACTACAATGAGCAGTTCTTC. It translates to CASSISGGNYNEQFF.

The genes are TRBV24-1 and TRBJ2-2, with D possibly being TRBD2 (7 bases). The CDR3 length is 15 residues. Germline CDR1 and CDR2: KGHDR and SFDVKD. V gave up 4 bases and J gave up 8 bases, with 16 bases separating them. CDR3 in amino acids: CATSDPGGGRGELFF. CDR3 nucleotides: TGTGCCACCAGTGACCCAGGCGGGGGCAGAGGGGAGCTGTTTTTT.

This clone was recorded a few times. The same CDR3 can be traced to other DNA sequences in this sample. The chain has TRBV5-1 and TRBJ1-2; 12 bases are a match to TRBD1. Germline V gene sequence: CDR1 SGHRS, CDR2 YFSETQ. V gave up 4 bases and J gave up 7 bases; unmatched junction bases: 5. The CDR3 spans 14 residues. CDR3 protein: CASSPGQGAGGYTF. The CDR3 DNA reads TGCGCCAGCAGCCCGGGACAGGGGGCGGGTGGCTACACCTTC.

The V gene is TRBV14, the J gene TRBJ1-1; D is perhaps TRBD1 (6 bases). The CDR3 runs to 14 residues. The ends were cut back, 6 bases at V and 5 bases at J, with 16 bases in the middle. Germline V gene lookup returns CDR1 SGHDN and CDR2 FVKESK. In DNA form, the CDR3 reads TGTGCCAGCAGTTGGGGGGGGCGCGGAACTGAAGCTTTCTTT. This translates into CASSWGGRGTEAFF.

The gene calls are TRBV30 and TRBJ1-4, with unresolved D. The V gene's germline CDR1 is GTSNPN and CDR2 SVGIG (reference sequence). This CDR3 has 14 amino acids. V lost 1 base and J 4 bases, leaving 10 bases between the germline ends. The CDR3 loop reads CAWSAGWGNEKLFF. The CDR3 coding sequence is TGTGCCTGGAGTGCCGGTTGGGGTAATGAAAAACTGTTTTTT. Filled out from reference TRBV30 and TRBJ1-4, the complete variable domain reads SQTIHQWPATLVQPVGSPLSLECTVEGTSNPNLYWYRQAAGRGLQLLFYSVGIGQISSEVPQNLSASRPQDRQFILSSKKLLLSDSGFYLCAWSAGWGNEKLFFGSGTQLSVL.

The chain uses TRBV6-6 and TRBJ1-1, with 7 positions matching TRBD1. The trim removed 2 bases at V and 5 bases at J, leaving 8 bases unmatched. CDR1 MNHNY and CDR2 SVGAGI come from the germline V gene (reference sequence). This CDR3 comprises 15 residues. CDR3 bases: TGTGCCAGCAGTTACGGCAGGGGGGTTTCTACTGAAGCTTTCTTT. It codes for CASSYGRGVSTEAFF.

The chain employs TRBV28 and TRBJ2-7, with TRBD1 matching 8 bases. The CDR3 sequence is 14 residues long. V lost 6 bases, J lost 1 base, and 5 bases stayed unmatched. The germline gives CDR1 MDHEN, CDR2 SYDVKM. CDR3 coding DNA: TGTGCCAGCAGGGACAGGGCGGGGTCCTACGAGCAGTACTTC. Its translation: CASRDRAGSYEQYF.

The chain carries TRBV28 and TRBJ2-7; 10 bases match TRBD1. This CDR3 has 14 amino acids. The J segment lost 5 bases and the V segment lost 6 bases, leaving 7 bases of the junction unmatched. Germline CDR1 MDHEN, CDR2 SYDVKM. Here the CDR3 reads CASREGQGTHEQYF. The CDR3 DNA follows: TGTGCCAGCAGGGAGGGACAGGGGACCCACGAGCAGTACTTC.

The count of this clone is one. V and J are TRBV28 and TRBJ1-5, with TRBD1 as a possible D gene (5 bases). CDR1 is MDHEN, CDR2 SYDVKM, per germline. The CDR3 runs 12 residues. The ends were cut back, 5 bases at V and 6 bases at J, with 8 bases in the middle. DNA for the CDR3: TGTGCCAGCAGTGGGGCCGTTCAGCCCCAGCATTTT. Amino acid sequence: CASSGAVQPQHF. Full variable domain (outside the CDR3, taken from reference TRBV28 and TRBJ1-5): DVKVTQSSRYLVKRTGEKVFLECVQDMDHENMFWYRQDPGLGLRLIYFSYDVKMKEKGDIPEGYSVSREKKERFSLILESASTNQTSMYLCASSGAVQPQHFGDGTRLSIL.